Presented here are 14 T cell receptor beta chains from one specimen sequenced in a study of Graves' ophthalmopathy and Graves' hyperthyroidism. Amplifying from RNA transcripts, the study obtained TCR beta CDR3 regions. First-round RT-PCR employed HTBI primers, with a second-round multiplex PCR after it. MiXCR, applied by TCRdb to the multiplex PCR reads, yields one record per CDR3 protein. The repertoire holds approximately 460,000 distinct CDR3 sequences, with under 15% as singletons. Material: blood. Receptors originate from a woman aged 25-40 years with Graves' ophthalmopathy.

This clonotype has ten or more counts. The CDR3 nucleotides are TGTGCCAGCAGTCTACTAGCGCACGAGACCCAGTACTTC. Residues: CASSLLAHETQYF. The V call is TRBV6-5, the J call TRBJ2-5; 7 positions match TRBD2. V shed 5 bases and J 5 bases; nucleotides not matched to a gene: 5. This CDR3 has 13 residues. CDR1 and CDR2 (germline): MNHEY, SVGAGI.

This clonotype was observed many times. The chain carries TRBV30 and TRBJ1-1, with D perhaps matching TRBD1 (5 bases). CDR3 length: 15 amino acids. V shed 7 bases and J shed 1 base, with 19 bases lying between them. The V gene's germline CDR1 is GTSNPN and CDR2 SVGIG (reference sequence). The CDR3: CAYRPLQGRNTEAFF. The CDR3 nucleotides read TGTGCCTACCGCCCTCTTCAGGGTCGGAACACTGAAGCTTTCTTT.

This clonotype came up many times. The chain employs TRBV20-1 and TRBJ1-1; TRBD1 might be the D (6 bases). The CDR3 is 15 residues long. Germline-derived CDR1 and CDR2 are DFQATT and SNEGSKA (reference sequence). V shed 4 bases and J shed 6 bases, with 21 bases lying between them. In DNA, the CDR3 is TGCAGTGCTATGATTGTACGGGGGGCCAAGTCTGAAGCTTTCTTT. It is translated as CSAMIVRGAKSEAFF.

This clonotype was recorded many times. The chain combines TRBV28 with TRBJ2-5, with TRBD2 matching 7 bases. V dropped 3 bases and J dropped 4; count of bases not matched to a gene: 8. Germline V gives CDR1 MDHEN, CDR2 SYDVKM. The CDR3 spans 15 residues. The CDR3 loop reads CASSLRASGIETQYF. The CDR3 bases are TGTGCCAGCAGTTTGAGGGCTAGCGGTATAGAGACCCAGTACTTC. The full variable domain, rest sourced from reference TRBV28 and TRBJ2-5, is DVKVTQSSRYLVKRTGEKVFLECVQDMDHENMFWYRQDPGLGLRLIYFSYDVKMKEKGDIPEGYSVSREKKERFSLILESASTNQTSMYLCASSLRASGIETQYFGPGTRLLVL.

This clonotype was counted ten times or more. The chain carries TRBV6-5 and TRBJ2-7; 9 bases line up with TRBD2. Germline V gene data show CDR1 as MNHEY and CDR2 as SVGAGI. The CDR3 is 14 residues long. V lost 6 bases and J lost 5; bases outside the gene matches: 8. The CDR3 bases are TGTGCCAGCAGGCGAGGGACTAGCAAGGACGAGCAGTACTTC. This translates into CASRRGTSKDEQYF.

This clonotype was seen many times. This chain uses TRBV18 with TRBJ1-1; D gene ambiguous. This CDR3 has 12 residues. Germline assignment: CDR1 KGHSH and CDR2 LQKENI. Trimming removed 2 bases at V and 5 bases at J, with 6 bases between. CDR3 amino acids: CASSPEDTEAFF. The CDR3 DNA follows: TGTGCCAGCTCACCAGAGGATACTGAAGCTTTCTTT.

The gene calls are TRBV6-5 and TRBJ1-2; 8 nucleotides agree with TRBD1. The CDR3 consists of 16 residues. Trimming cost V 2 bases and J 3 bases; bases outside gene matches: 8. In germline, CDR1 is MNHEY, CDR2 SVGAGI. The CDR3 sequence: CASSYTRTGYHYGYTF. DNA of the CDR3: TGTGCCAGCAGTTACACGAGGACAGGGTATCACTATGGCTACACCTTC.

This clonotype was seen many times. This chain connects TRBV6-5 to TRBJ1-2; 9 bases are a match to TRBD1. V shed 5 bases and J 5 bases; nucleotides not matched to a gene: 3. The CDR3 extends over 13 amino acids. Germline CDR1 and CDR2: MNHEY and SVGAGI. The CDR3 DNA is TGTGCCAGCAGTAACGGACAGGGGTATGGCTACACCTTC. This codes for CASSNGQGYGYTF.

The chain has TRBV7-2 and TRBJ1-5, with TRBD1 as a possible D gene (5 bases). The J call may be faulty, since TRBJ2-3 better matches the DNA end. CDR1 and CDR2 (germline): SGHTA, FQGNSA. The CDR3 sequence is 13 residues long. CDR3 residues: CASSSDSHQPQYF. The CDR3 nucleotides are TGTGCCAGCAGCTCTGACAGCCATCAGCCCCAGTATTTT.

The sample holds a few counts of this clonotype. V usage is TRBV11-2 and J usage is TRBJ2-7, with D perhaps TRBD1 (5 bases). Germline V gene sequence: CDR1 SGHAT, CDR2 FQNNGV. The CDR3 covers 16 residues. The V end was cut by 2 bases, the J end by 0 bases, with 14 bases between. CDR3 coding DNA: TGTGCCAGCAGCTTACCTTCTCAGGGTTACTCCTACGAGCAGTACTTC. It specifies CASSLPSQGYSYEQYF.

This clonotype was counted many times. The chain carries TRBV7-8 and TRBJ2-7, with D perhaps being TRBD1 or TRBD2 (5 bases each). In germline, CDR1 is SGHVS, CDR2 FQNEAQ. This CDR3 contains 15 residues. V was clipped by 1 base and J by 6 bases, with 16 bases between them. CDR3 region: CASSLVKQGGGEQYF. CDR3 coding DNA: TGTGCCAGCAGCTTAGTAAAGCAGGGTGGAGGCGAGCAGTACTTC.

This clonotype was found many times. The rearrangement links TRBV6-5 to TRBJ2-7; 13 nucleotides match TRBD2. Looked up from germline, CDR1 is MNHEY and CDR2 is SVGAGI. The CDR3 totals 15 residues. The V gene end was trimmed by 3 bases and the J gene end by 3 bases; junction bases not matched to a gene: 2. CDR3 sequence reads: CASSYGTSGVYEQYF. CDR3 nucleotides: TGTGCCAGCAGTTATGGGACTAGCGGGGTCTACGAGCAGTACTTC.

This chain links TRBV6-5 with TRBJ2-7; the D gene is possibly TRBD2 (7 bases). Between the trimmed V and J ends, which lost 0 bases and 11 bases, there was a span of 14 bases. CDR1 is MNHEY, CDR2 SVGAGI, per germline. The CDR3 length is 13 residues. The CDR3 DNA reads as TGTGCCAGCAGTTACTCTCGGGCGGGGGACAAGTACTTC. It translates to CASSYSRAGDKYF.

The V call is TRBV12-3 or TRBV12-4, the J call TRBJ2-5; no clear D gene. The V and J ends lost 0 bases and 3 bases respectively, with 5 bases between them. The CDR3 extends over 13 amino acids. CDR3 protein: CASSLARKETQYF. The CDR3 DNA reads TGTGCCAGCAGTTTAGCACGAAAAGAGACCCAGTACTTC.